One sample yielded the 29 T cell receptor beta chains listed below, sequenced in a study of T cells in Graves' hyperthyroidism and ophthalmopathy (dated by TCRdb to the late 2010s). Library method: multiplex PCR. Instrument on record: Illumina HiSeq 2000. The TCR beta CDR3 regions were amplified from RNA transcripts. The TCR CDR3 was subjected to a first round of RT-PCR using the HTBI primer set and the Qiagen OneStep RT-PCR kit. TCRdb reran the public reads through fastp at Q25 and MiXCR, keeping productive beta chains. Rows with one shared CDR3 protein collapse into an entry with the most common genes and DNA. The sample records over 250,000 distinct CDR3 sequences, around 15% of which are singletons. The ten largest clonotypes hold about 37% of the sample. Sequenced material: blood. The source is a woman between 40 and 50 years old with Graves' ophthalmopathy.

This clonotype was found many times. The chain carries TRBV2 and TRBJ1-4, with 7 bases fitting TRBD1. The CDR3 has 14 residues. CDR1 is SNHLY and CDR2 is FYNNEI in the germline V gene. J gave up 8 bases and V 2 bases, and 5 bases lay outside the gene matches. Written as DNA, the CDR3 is TGTGCCAGCAGTGAAACAGGGGAAGAGGAAAAACTGTTTTTT. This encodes CASSETGEEEKLFF.

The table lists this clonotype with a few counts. The chain's CDR3 is CASSSGINEKLFF. In DNA form, the CDR3 reads TGTGCCAGCAGCTCCGGGATTAATGAAAAACTGTTTTTT. This chain joins TRBV11-2 and TRBJ1-4; D is unclear. CDR1 is SGHAT, CDR2 FQNNGV, per germline. CDR3 length: 13 amino acids. V lost 4 bases to trimming and J lost 4 bases, with 7 bases between them.

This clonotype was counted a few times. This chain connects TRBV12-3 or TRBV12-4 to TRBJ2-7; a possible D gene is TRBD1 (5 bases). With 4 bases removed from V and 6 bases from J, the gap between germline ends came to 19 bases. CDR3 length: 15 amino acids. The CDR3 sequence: CASSSTGDVSGEQYF. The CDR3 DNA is TGTGCCAGCAGTTCCACAGGTGACGTCTCGGGCGAGCAGTACTTC.

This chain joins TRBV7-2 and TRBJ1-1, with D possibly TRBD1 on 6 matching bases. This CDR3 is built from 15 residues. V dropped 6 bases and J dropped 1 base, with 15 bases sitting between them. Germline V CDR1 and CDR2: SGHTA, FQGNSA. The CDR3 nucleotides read TGTGCCAGCAGGGGGCCAGGGGCGGGGAACACTGAAGCTTTCTTT. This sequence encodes CASRGPGAGNTEAFF.

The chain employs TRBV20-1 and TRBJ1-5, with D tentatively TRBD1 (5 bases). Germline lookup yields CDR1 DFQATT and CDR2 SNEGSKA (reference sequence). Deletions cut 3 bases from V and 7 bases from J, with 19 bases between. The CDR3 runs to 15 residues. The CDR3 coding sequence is TGCAGTGCTAGCCCCTTTTCCCGGGGGGACCAGCCCCAGCATTTT. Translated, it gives CSASPFSRGDQPQHF.

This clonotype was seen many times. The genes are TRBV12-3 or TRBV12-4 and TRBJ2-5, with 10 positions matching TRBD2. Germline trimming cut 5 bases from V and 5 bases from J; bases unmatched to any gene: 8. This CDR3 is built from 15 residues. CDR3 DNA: TGTGCCAGCAGTCCCCTAGCGGGGGAGGGGGAGACCCAGTACTTC. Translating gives CASSPLAGEGETQYF.

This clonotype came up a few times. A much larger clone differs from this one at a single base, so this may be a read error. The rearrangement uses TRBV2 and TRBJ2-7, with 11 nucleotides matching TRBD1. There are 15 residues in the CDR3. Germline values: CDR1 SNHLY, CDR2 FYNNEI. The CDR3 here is CASSVLGQGAYEQHF. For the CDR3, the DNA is TGTGCCAGCAGTGTCCTTGGACAGGGGGCTTACGAGCAGCACTTC.

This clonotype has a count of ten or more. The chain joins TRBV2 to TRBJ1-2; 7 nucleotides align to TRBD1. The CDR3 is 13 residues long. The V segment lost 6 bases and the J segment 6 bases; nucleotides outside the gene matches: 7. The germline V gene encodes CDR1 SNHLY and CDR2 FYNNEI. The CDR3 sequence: CASRVQGTDGYTF. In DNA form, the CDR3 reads TGTGCCAGCAGGGTACAGGGGACGGATGGCTACACCTTC.

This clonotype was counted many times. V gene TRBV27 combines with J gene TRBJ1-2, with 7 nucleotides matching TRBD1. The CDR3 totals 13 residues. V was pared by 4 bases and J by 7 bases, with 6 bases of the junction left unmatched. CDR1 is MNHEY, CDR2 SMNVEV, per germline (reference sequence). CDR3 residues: CASSYHRGGGYTF. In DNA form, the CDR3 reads TGTGCCAGCAGTTACCACAGGGGAGGTGGCTACACCTTC.

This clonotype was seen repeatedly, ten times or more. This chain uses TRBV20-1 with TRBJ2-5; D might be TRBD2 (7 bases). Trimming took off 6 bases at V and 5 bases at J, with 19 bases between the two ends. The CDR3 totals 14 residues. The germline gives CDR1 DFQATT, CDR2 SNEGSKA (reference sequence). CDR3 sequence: CSAPKGGAGETQYF. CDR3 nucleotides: TGCAGTGCCCCTAAGGGGGGGGCTGGGGAGACCCAGTACTTC.

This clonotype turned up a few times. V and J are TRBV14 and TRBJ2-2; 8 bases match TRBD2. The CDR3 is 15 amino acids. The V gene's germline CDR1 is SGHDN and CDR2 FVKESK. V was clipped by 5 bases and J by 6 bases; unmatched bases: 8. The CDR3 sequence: CASSSQGLGAGELFF. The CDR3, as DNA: TGTGCCAGCAGCAGCCAGGGACTAGGCGCCGGGGAGCTGTTTTTT.

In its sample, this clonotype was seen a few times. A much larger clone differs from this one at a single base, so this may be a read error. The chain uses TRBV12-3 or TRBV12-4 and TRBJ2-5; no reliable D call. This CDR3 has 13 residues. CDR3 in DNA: TGTGCCAACAGTTTGCGACTTCGGGAGACCCAGTACTTC. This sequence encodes CANSLRLRETQYF.

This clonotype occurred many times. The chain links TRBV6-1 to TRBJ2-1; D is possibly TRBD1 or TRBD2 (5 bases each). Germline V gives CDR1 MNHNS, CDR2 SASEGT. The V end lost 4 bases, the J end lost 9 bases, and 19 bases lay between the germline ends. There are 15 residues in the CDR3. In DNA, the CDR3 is TGTGCCAGCAGTGGAGAGGGGTCTCGGAAGGGTGAGCAGTTCTTC. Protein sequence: CASSGEGSRKGEQFF.

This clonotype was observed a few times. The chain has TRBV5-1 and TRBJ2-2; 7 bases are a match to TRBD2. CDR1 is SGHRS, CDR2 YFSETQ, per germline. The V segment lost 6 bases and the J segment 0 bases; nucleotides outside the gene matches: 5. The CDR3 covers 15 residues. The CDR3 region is CASTSRGANTGELFF. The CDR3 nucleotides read TGCGCCAGCACCTCCCGGGGGGCGAACACCGGGGAGCTGTTTTTT.

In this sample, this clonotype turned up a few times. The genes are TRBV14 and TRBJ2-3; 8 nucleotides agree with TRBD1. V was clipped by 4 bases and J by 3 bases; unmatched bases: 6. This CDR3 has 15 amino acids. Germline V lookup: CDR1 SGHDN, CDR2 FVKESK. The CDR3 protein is CASSLETGATDTQYF. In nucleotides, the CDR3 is TGTGCCAGCAGCCTAGAGACAGGGGCAACAGATACGCAGTATTTT.

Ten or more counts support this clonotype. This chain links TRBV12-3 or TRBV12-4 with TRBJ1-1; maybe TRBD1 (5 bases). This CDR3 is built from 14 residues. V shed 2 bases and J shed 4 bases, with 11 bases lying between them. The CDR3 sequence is CASSLQGGATEAFF. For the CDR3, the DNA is TGTGCCAGCAGTTTACAGGGTGGGGCCACTGAAGCTTTCTTT.

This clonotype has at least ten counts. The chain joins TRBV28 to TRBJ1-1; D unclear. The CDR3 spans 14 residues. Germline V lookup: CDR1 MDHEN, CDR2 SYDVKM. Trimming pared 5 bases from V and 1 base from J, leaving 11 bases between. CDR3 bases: TGTGCCAGCAGTGTCCCTGGAGGGAACACTGAAGCTTTCTTT. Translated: CASSVPGGNTEAFF.

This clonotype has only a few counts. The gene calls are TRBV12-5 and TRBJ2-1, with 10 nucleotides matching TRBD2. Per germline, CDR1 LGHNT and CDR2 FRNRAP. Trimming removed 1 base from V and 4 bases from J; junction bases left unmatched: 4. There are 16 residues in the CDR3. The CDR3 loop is CASGLATSGIYNEQFF. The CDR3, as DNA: TGTGCTAGTGGTTTGGCAACTAGCGGGATATACAATGAGCAGTTCTTC.

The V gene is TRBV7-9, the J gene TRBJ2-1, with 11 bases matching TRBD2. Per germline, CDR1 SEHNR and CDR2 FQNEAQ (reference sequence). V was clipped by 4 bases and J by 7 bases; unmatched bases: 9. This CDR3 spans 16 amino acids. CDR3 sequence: CASSSNSGGAENEQFF. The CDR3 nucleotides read TGTGCCAGCAGCTCCAATAGCGGGGGGGCCGAGAATGAGCAGTTCTTC.

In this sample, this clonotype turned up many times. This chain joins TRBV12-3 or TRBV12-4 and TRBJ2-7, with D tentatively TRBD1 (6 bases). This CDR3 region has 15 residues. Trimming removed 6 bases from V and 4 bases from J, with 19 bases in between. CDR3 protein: CASRKNRVGSYEQYF. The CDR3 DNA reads TGTGCCAGCAGAAAAAACAGGGTGGGGTCTTACGAGCAGTACTTC.

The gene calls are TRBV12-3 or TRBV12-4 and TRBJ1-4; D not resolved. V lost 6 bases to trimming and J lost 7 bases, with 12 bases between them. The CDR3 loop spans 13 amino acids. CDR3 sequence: CASSREIGEKLFF. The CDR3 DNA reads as TGTGCCAGCAGCCGGGAAATAGGTGAAAAACTGTTTTTT.

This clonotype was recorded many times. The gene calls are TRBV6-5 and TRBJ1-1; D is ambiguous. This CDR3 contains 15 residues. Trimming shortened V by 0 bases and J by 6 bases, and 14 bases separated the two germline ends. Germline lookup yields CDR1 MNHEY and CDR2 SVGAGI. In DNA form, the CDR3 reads TGTGCCAGCAGTTACTCGGCGTGGGGTTCTGCTGAAGCTTTCTTT. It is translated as CASSYSAWGSAEAFF.

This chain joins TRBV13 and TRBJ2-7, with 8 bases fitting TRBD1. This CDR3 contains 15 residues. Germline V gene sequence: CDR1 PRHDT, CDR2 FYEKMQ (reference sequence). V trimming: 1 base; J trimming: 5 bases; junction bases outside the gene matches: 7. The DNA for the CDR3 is TGTGCCAGCAGCTTAGAGCTCCGGACAGGGAACGAGCAGTACTTC. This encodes CASSLELRTGNEQYF.

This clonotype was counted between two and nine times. CDR3 bases: TGTGCCAGCTTGGGACAGGGGGCGTTTGGGGCCAACGTCCTGACTTTC. Translating it yields CASLGQGAFGANVLTF. The J gene is TRBJ2-6, the V gene TRBV19; 12 bases are a match to TRBD1. Germline CDR1 reads LNHDA; CDR2 reads SQIVND (reference sequence). V lost 9 bases and J lost 3; bases outside the gene matches: 6. CDR3 length: 16 residues. Based on the CDR3 plus reference TRBV19 and TRBJ2-6, the full variable domain is DGGITQSPKYLFRKEGQNVTLSCEQNLNHDAMYWYRQDPGQGLRLIYYSQIVNDFQKGDIAEGYSVSREKKESFPLTVTSAQKNPTAFYLCASLGQGAFGANVLTFGAGSRLTVL.

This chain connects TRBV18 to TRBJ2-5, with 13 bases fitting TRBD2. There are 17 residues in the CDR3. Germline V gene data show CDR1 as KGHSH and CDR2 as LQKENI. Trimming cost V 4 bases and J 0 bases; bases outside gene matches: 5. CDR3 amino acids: CASSLRTSGGHQETQYF. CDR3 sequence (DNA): TGTGCCAGCTCACTACGGACTAGCGGGGGCCACCAAGAGACCCAGTACTTC.

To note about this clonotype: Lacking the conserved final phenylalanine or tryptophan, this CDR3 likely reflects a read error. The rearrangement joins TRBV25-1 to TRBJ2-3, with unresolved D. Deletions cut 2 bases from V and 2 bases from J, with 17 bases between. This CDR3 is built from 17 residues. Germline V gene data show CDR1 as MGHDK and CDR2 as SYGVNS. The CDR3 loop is CASSEPAAASTTDTQYL. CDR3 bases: TGTGCCAGCAGTGAACCCGCGGCGGCCTCGACCACAGATACGCAGTATCTT.

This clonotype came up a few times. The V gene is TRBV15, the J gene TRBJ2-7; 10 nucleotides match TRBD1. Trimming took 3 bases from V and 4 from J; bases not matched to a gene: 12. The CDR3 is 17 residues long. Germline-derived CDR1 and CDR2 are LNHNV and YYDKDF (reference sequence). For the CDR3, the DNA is TGTGCCACCAGCAGGGGGTACCCCGGACAGGGGGTTTACGAGCAGTACTTC. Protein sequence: CATSRGYPGQGVYEQYF. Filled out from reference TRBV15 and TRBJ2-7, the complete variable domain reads DAMVIQNPRYQVTQFGKPVTLSCSQTLNHNVMYWYQQKSSQAPKLLFHYYDKDFNNEADTPDNFQSRRPNTSFCFLDIRSPGLGDTAMYLCATSRGYPGQGVYEQYFGPGTRLTVT.

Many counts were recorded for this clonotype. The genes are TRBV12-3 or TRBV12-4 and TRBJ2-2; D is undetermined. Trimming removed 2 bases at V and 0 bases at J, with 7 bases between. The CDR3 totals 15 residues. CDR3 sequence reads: CASSLSQSNTGELFF. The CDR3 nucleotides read TGTGCCAGCAGTTTAAGTCAGTCGAACACCGGGGAGCTGTTTTTT.

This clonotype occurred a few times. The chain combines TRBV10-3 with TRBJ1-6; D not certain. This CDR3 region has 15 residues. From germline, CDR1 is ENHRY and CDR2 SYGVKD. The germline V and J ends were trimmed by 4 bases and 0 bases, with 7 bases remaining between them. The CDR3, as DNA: TGTGCCATCAGTGGGGAAGGCTCCTATAATTCACCCCTCCACTTT. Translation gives CAISGEGSYNSPLHF.